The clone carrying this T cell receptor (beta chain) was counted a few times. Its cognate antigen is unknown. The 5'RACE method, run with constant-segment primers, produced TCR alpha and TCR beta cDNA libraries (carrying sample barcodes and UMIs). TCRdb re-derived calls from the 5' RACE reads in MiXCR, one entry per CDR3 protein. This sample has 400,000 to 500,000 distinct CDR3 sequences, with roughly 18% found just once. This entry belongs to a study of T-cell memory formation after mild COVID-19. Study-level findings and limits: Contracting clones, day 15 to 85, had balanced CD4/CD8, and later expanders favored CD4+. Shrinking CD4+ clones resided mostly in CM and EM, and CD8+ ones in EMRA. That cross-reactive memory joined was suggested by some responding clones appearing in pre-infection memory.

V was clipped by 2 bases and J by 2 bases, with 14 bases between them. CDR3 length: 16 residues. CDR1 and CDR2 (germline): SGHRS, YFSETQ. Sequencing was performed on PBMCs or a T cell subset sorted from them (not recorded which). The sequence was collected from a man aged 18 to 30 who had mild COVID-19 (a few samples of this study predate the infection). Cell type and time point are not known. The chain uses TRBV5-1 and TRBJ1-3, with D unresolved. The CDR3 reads CASSFFRSGAGNTIYF. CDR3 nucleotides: TGCGCCAGCAGCTTTTTCAGGTCAGGAGCTGGAAACACCATATATTTT.